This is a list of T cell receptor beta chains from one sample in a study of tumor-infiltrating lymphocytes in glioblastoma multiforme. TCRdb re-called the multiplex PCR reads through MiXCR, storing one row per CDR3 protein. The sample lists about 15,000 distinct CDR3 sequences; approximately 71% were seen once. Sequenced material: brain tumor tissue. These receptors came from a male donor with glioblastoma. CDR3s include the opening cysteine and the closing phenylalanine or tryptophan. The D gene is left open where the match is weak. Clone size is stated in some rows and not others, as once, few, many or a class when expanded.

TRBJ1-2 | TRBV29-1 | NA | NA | TGCAGCGTTGAGTACGGTAACTATGGCTACACCTTC | CSVEYGNYGYTF
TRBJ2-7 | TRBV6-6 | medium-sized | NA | TGTGCCAGCAGTTACACTTACTACGAGCAGTACTTC | CASSYTYYEQYF
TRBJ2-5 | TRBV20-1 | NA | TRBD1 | TGCAGTGCTAGATCGCAAGGGACAGGGGGCTGGGAGACCCAGTACTTC | CSARSQGTGGWETQYF
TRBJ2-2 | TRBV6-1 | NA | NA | TGTGCCAGCAGTGCCCCAGCTACGGGCACCGGGGAGCTGTTTTTT | CASSAPATGTGELFF
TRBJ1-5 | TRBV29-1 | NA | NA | TGCAGCGTTGCAGGGGGCAATCAGCCCCAGCATTTT | CSVAGGNQPQHF
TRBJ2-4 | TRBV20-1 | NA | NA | TGCAGTGCTAGAGACCCGGCCAGGGGTAGTCGGAAAGCCAAAAACATTCAGTACTTC | CSARDPARGSRKAKNIQYF
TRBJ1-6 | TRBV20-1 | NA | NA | TGCAGTGCTAGAGAACCGGATGGAGTCGGTAATTCACCCCTCCACTTT | CSAREPDGVGNSPLHF
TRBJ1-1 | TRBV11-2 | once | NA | TGTGCCAGCAACTTAGTCTCGAGGGACACTGAAGCTTTCTTT | CASNLVSRDTEAFF
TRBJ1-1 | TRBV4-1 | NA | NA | TGCGCCAGCGGCCGAGAGATTTCGACAGAAGCTTTCTTT | CASGREISTEAFF
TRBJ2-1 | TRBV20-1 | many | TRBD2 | TGCAGTGCTAGGTGGACTAGCGGCGCCTACAATGAGCAGTTCTTC | CSARWTSGAYNEQFF
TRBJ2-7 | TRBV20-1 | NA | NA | TGCAGTGCTAGAGAAGAGAGTTCGGAGGGTTACGAGCAGTACTTT | CSAREESSEGYEQYF
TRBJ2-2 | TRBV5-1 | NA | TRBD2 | TGCGCCAGCAGCTTCGGGACTAGCACGAAAACCGGGGAGCTGTTTTTC | CASSFGTSTKTGELFF
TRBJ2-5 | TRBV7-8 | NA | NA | TGTGCTAGCAGCTTAACGGTAGGAGCTGAGACCCAGTACTTC | CASSLTVGAETQYF
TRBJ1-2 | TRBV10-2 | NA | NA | TGCGCCAGCAGTGATGGGGTGGCCAGTGGCTACACCTTC | CASSDGVASGYTF
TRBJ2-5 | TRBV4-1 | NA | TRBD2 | TGCGCCAGCAGCCAAGAGGTGACTAGCGGGAGTGGGTGGACCCAGTACTTC | CASSQEVTSGSGWTQYF
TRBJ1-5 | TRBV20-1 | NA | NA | TGCAGTACTAGGGCACCTGGGGTTGATCAGCCCCAGCATTTT | CSTRAPGVDQPQHF
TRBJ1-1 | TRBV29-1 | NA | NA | TGCAGCGTCACTGCCTCCCGGGGGCGCGGTGAAGCTTTCTTT | CSVTASRGRGEAFF
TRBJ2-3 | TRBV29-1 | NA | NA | TGCAGCGTTTCGAAGGCAGGAAGCACAGATACGCAGTATTTT | CSVSKAGSTDTQYF
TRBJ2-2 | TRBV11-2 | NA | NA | TGTGCCAGCAGCTTATTACATGGGCACACCGGGGAGCTGTTCTTT | CASSLLHGHTGELFF
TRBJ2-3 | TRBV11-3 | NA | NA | TGTGCCAGCAAAAAGGGGAACACAGATACGCAGTATTTT | CASKKGNTDTQYF
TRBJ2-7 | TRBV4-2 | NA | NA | TGTGCCAGCAGCCCCGAGTTGGAGGGCGAGCAGTACTTC | CASSPELEGEQYF
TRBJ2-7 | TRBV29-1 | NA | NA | TGCAGCGTTGCTTATGGGGGCCAAGGGGCCCCCGAGCAGTACTTC | CSVAYGGQGAPEQYF
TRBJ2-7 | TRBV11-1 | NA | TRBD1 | TGTACCGGCAGCATAGCGCGTCTGGACAGGGGGTACGAGCGGTACTTC | CTGSIARLDRGYERYF
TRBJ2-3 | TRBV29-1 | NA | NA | TGCAGCGGGCTCGCAGGTTTAAGCGCAGATACGCAGTATTTC | CSGLAGLSADTQYF
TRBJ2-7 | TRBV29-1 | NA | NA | TGCAGCGTTGAAGGAGGCAGTCCCTACGAGCAGTACTTC | CSVEGGSPYEQYF
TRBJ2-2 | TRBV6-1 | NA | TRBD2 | TGTGCCAGCAGTGATGGACTAGCAACCGGGGAGCTGTTTTTT | CASSDGLATGELFF
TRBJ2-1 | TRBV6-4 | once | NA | TGTGCCAGCAGTCAGAAACCTAGGAATGAGCAGTTCTTC | CASSQKPRNEQFF
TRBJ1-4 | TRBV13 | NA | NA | TGTGCCAGCAGCTTAGATGGGGGGCCGGATGAAAAACTGTTTTTC | CASSLDGGPDEKLFF
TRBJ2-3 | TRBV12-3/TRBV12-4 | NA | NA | TGTGCCAGCAGCGTAGCAGATACGCAGTATTTT | CASSVADTQYF
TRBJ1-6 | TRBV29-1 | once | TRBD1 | TGCAGCGTTGTCAGGGACAGAGAACTACCCCTCCACTTT | CSVVRDRELPLHF
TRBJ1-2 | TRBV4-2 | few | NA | TGTGCCAGCAGCCAAGAACAGGGTACCGGGGGCTACACCTTC | CASSQEQGTGGYTF
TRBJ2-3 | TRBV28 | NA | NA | TGTGCCAGCAGTCCCACCGGAGACAATCAGCCCCAGTATTTT | CASSPTGDNQPQYF
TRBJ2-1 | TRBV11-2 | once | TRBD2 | TGTGCCAGCAGCTTAGTTACGGGAGGGGCCACCAATGAGCAGTTCTTC | CASSLVTGGATNEQFF